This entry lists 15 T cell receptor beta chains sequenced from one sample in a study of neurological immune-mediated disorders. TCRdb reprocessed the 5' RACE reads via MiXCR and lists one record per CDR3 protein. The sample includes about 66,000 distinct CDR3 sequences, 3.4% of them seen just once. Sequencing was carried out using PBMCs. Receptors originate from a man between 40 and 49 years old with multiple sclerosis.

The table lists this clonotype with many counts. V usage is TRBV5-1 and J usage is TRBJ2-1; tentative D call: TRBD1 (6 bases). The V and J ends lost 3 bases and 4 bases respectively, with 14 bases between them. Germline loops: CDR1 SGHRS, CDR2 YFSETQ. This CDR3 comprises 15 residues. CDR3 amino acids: CASSWSQGNYNEQFF. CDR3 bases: TGCGCCAGCAGCTGGTCCCAGGGGAATTACAATGAGCAGTTCTTC.

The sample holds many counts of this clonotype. The CDR3 protein is CSARYRGGNQPQHF. CDR3 sequence (DNA): TGCAGTGCTAGGTATCGAGGGGGCAATCAGCCCCAGCATTTT. The V and J genes are TRBV20-1 and TRBJ1-5, with D possibly being TRBD1 (5 bases). CDR1 and CDR2 from the germline V gene are DFQATT and SNEGSKA (reference sequence). The CDR3 totals 14 residues. The ends were cut back, 3 bases at V and 2 bases at J, with 11 bases in the middle.

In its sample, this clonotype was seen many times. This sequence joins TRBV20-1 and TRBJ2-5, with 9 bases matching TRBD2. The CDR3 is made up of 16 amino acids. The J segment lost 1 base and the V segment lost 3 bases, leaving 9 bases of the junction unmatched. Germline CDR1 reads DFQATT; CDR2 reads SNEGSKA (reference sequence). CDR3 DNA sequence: TGCAGTGCTAGCGTTTCTAGCGGGGTTCTCCAAGAGACCCAGTACTTC. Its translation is CSASVSSGVLQETQYF.

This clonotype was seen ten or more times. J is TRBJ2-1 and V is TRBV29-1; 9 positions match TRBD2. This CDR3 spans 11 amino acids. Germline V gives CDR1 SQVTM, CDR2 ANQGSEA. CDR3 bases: TGCGGCCAATTAGCGGGAGATGAGCAGTTCTTC. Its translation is CGQLAGDEQFF.

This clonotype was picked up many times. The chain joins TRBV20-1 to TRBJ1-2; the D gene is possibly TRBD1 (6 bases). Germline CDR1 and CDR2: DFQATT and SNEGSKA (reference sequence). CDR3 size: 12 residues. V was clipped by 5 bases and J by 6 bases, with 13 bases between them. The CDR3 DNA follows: TGCAGTGCTGAACTAGGGGGAAATGGCTACACCTTC. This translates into CSAELGGNGYTF.

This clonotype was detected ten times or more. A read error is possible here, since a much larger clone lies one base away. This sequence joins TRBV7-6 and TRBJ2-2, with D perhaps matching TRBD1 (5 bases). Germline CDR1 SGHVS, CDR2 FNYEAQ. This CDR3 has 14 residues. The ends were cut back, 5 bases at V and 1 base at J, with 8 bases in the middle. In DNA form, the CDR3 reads TGTGCCAGCAGCCAGGGAAAGAACACCGGGGAGCTGTTTTTT. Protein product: CASSQGKNTGELFF.

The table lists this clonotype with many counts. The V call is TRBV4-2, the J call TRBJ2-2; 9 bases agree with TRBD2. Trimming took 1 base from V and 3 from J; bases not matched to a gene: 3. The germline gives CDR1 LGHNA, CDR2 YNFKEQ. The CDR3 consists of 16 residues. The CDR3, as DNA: TGTGCCAGCAGCCAAGTAGCGGGGGCGGACACCGGGGAGCTGTTTTTT. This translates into CASSQVAGADTGELFF.

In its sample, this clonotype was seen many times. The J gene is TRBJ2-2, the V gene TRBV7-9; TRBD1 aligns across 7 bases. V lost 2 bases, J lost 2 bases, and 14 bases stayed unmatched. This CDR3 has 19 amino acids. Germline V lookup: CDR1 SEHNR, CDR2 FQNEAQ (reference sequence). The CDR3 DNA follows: TGTGCCAGCAGCTTATGGCCTAGAACAGGGGTATCCAACACCGGGGAGCTGTTTTTT. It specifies CASSLWPRTGVSNTGELFF. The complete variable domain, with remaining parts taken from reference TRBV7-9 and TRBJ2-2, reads DTGVSQNPRHKITKRGQNVTFRCDPISEHNRLYWYRQTLGQGPEFLTYFQNEAQLEKSRLLSDRFSAERPKGSFSTLEIQRTEQGDSAMYLCASSLWPRTGVSNTGELFFGEGSRLTVL.

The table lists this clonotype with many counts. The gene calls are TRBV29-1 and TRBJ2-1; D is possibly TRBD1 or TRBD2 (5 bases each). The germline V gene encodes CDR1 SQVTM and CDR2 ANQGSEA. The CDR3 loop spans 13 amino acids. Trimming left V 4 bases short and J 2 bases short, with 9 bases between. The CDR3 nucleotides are TGCAGCGTTGCCAGGGACCCCTACAATGAGCAGTTCTTC. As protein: CSVARDPYNEQFF.

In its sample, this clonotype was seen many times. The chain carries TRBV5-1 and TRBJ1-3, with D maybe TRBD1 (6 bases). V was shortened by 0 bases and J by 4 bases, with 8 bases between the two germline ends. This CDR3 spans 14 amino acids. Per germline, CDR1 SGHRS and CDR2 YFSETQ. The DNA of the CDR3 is TGCGCCAGCAGCTTGGAACAGGGAGGAAACACCATATATTTT. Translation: CASSLEQGGNTIYF. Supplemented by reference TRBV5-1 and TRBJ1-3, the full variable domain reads KAGVTQTPRYLIKTRGQQVTLSCSPISGHRSVSWYQQTPGQGLQFLFEYFSETQRNKGNFPGRFSGRQFSNSRSEMNVSTLELGDSALYLCASSLEQGGNTIYFGEGSWLTVV.

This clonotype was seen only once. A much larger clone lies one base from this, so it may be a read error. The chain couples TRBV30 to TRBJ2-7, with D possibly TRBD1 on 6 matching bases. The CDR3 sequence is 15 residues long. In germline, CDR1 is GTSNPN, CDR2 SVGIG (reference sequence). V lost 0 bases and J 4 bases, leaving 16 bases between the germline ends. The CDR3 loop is CAWSVYLQGSYEQYF. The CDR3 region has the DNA TGTGCCTGGAGTGTATACCTGCAGGGGTCGTACGAGCAGTACTTC.

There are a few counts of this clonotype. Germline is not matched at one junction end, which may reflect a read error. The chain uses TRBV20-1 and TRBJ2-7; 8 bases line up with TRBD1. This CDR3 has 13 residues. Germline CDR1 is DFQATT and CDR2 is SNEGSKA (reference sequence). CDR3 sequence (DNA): TGCAGTGATAGTAACAGGGGGTCCTACGAGAAGTACTTC. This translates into CSDSNRGSYEKYF.

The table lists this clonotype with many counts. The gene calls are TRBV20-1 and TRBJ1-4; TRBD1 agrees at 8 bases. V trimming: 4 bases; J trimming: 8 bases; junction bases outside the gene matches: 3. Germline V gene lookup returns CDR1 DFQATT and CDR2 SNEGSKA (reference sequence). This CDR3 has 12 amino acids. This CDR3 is CSATGTGEKLFF. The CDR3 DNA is TGCAGTGCTACGGGGACAGGCGAAAAACTGTTTTTT.

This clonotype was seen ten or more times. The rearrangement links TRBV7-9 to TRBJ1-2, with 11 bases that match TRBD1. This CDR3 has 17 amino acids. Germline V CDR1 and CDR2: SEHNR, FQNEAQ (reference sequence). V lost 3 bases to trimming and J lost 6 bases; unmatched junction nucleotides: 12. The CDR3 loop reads CASSFTGTGGPRDGYTF. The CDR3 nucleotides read TGTGCCAGCAGCTTTACCGGGACAGGGGGTCCAAGGGATGGCTACACCTTC.

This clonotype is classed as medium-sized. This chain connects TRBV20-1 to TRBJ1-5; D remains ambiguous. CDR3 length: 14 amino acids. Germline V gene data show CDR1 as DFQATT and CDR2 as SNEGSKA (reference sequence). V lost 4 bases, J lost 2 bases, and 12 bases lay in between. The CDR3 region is CSAKPAPGNQPQHF. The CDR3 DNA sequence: TGCAGTGCTAAGCCAGCACCGGGCAATCAGCCCCAGCATTTT.